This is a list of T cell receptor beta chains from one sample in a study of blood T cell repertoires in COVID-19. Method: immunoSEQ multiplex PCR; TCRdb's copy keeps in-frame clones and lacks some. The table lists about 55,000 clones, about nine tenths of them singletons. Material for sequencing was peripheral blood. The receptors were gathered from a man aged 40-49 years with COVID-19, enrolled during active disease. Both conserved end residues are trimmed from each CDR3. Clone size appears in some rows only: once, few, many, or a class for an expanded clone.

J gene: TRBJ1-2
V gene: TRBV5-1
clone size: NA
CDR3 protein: ASSPTANYGYT

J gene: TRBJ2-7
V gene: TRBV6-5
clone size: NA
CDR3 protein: ASNELAGGLKEQY

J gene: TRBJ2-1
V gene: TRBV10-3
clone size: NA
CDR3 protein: AISEHRDSYNEQF

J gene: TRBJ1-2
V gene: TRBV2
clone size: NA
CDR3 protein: ASSPLGGGGYT

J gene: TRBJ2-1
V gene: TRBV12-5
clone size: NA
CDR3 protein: ASGLVPNSGRVYNEQF

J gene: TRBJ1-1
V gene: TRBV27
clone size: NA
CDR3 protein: ASSRPGQGGMNTEAF

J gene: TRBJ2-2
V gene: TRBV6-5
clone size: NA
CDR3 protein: ASSSDLVAGELF

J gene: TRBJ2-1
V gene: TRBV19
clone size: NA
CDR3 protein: ASSESGGALNEQF

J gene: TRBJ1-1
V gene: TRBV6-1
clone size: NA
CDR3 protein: ASSEGVGTGLNEAF

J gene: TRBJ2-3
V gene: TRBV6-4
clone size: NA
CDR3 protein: ASRPHSRLDTQY

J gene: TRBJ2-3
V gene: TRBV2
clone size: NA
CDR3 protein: ASSSHEGTDTQY

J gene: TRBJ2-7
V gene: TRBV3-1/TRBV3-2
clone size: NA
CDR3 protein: ASSPGPYEQY

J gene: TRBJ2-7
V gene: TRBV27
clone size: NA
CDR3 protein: ASSLGVNRDDEQY

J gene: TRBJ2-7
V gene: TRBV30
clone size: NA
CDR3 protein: AWSKAGEGVEQY

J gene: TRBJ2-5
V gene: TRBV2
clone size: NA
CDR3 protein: ASRTGAPQY

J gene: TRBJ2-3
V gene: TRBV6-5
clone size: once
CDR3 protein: ASSYGQGSNTQY

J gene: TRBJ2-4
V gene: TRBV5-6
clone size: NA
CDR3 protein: ASSFGGTKNIQY

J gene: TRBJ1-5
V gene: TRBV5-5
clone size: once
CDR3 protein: ASSLGQGGGVSNQPQH

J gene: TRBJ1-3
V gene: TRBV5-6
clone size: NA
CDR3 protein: ASSWDRAGNTIY

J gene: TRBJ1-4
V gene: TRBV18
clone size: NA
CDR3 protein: ASSPSEGPTNEKLF

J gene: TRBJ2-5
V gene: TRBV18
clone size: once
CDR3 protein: ASFGLGETQY

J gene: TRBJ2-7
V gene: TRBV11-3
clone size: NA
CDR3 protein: ASILAGVGEQY

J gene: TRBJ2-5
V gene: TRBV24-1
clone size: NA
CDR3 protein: ATSDGGETQY

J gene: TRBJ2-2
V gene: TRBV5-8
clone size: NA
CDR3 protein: ASHAGLAGGNTGELF

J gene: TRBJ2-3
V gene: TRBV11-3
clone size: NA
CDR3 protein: ASSAGQGRVTDTQY

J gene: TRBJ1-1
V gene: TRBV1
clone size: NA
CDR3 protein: TSSQEASEAF

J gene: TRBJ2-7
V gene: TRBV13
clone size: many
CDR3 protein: ASSFGTGEDEQY

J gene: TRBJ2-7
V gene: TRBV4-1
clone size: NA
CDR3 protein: ASSQGQDEVYEQY

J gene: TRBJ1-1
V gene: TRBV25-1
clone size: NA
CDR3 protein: ASSGYMNTEAF

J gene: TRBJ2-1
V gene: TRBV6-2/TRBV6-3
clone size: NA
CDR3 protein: ASSYRLAGSPTTDEQF

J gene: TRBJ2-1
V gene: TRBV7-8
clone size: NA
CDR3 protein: ASSPDSGRGWNEQF

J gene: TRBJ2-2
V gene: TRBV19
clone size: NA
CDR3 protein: ASSIAGQGAGGELF

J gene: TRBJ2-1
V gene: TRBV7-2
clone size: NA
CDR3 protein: ASSSTRRGEQF

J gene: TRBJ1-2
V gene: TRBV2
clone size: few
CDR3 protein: ASSRVAANYGYT

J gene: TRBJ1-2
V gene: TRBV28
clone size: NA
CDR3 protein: ASNSGAGANYGYT

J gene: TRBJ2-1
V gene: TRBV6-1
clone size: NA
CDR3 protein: ASSEMVAEVMTYNEQF